The 3 T cell receptor beta chains in this list originate from one sample, sequenced in a study of cytomegalovirus exposure and HLA in healthy donors. The primer mix had 60 Vbeta and 13 Jbeta primers. The assay was immunoSEQ multiplex PCR, and TCRdb's table has in-frame clones only and misses some. The data hold 120,000 or so clones, with 77% observed a single time. What was sequenced was PBMCs. The source is a human donor in good health.

The chain has TRBV28 and TRBJ1-5; D possibly corresponds to TRBD1 (5 bases). Germline V gene data show CDR1 as MDHEN and CDR2 as SYDVKM. Deletions cut 2 bases from V and 7 bases from J, with 12 bases between. The CDR3 runs 14 residues. In DNA form, the CDR3 reads TGTGCCAGCAGTTTAGCGCAGGGAAGGCAGCCCCAGCATTTT. It specifies CASSLAQGRQPQHF.

The rearrangement uses TRBV11-3 and TRBJ2-6, with TRBD2 identical over 9 bases. Germline loops: CDR1 SGHNT, CDR2 YENEEA. This CDR3 has 20 amino acids. The trim removed 4 bases at V and 2 bases at J, leaving 15 bases unmatched. The CDR3 DNA is TGTGCCAGCAGCTCAAAAGGCGGGGGGGAAAGATTAGCTGGGGCCAACGTCCTGACTTTC. It translates to CASSSKGGGERLAGANVLTF.

This clone was seen a handful of times. CDR3: CASSELTGGHQPQHF. CDR3 sequence (DNA): TGTGCCAGCAGTGAACTAACAGGGGGCCATCAGCCCCAGCATTTT. The chain recombines TRBV6-1 with TRBJ1-5; TRBD1 aligns across 9 bases. The CDR3 has 15 residues. V was pared by 2 bases and J by 5 bases, with 4 bases of the junction left unmatched. Germline V lookup: CDR1 MNHNS, CDR2 SASEGT.